Included here is one T cell receptor (beta chain) sequence, with context. The data originate from a study of blood T cell repertoires in COVID-19. The repertoire was sequenced with immunoSEQ multiplex PCR; TCRdb's copy has only in-frame clones and lacks some. Here the sample spans fewer than 600,000 clones, roughly 90% being singletons. The age range of participants was 18 to 89 years, with residence in roughly 25 US areas. Participants were placed into cohorts based on the clinical history they reported. In Cohort 3, a recovered donor had either two negative PCRs, clearance, or symptom resolution. The germline CDR1 and CDR2 sequences are LNHDA and SQIVND (reference sequence). The V gene lost 3 bases and the J gene lost 4 bases, with 13 bases spanning the gap. The CDR3 consists of 15 residues.

The V gene is TRBV19, the J gene TRBJ1-5; no clear D. The receptor comes from a woman in her forties who had recovered from COVID-19. The sequenced sample was PBMCs or T cells enriched from blood (not recorded which). The CDR3 here is CASSIQDLANQPQHF. For the CDR3, the DNA is TGTGCCAGTAGTATTCAAGATTTAGCAAATCAGCCCCAGCATTTT.